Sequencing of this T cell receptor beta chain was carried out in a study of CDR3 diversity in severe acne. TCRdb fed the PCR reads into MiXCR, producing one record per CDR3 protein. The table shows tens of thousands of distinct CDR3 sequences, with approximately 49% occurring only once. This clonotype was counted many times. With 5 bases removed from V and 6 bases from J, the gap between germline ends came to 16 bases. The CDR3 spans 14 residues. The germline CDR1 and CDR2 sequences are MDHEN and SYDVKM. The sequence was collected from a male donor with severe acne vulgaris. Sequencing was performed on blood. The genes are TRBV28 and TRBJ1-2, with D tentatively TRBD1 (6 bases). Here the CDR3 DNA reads TGTGCCAGCAGTCCCATTGGGACAATTGATGGCTACACCTTC. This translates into CASSPIGTIDGYTF.